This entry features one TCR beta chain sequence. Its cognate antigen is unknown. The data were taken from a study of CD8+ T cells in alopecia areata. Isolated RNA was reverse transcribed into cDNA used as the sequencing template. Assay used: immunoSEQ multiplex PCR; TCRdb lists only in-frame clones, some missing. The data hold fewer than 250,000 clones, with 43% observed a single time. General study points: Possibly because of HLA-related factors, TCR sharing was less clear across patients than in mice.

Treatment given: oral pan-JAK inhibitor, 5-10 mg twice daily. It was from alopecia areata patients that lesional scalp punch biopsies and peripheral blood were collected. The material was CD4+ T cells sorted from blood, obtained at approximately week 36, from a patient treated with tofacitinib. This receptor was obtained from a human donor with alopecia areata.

The CDR3 region is CSVDRDGVIYGYTF. In DNA, the CDR3 is TGCAGCGTTGATCGAGATGGGGTGATCTATGGCTACACCTTC. The chain uses TRBV29-1 and TRBJ1-2; D is ambiguous. This CDR3 comprises 14 residues. V was trimmed by 3 bases and J by 4 bases, leaving 15 bases between them. Germline CDR1 reads SQVTM; CDR2 reads ANQGSEA.